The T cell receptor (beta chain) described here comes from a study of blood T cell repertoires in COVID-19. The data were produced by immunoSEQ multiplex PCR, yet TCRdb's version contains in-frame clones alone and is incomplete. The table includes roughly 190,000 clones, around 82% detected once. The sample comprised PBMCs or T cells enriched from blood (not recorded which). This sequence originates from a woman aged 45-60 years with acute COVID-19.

CDR3 region: CASSTGELSGNTIYF. In DNA, the CDR3 is TGTGCCAGCAGTACCGGGGAGCTCTCTGGAAACACCATATATTTT. The chain links TRBV28 to TRBJ1-3; D not certain. The V end was cut by 5 bases, the J end by 0 bases, with 11 bases between. Germline V gene data show CDR1 as MDHEN and CDR2 as SYDVKM. This CDR3 is built from 15 residues.